This T cell receptor beta chain was recorded in a study of T-cell memory formation after mild COVID-19. Study-wide findings and caveats: Those CD4+ clones that contracted were mainly in CM and EM (CD8+ ones in EMRA). The pre-infection memory compartment contained some responding clones, suggesting cross-reactive memory joined. Clones contracting over day 15 to 85 were CD4/CD8 balanced, with later expanders leaning CD4+.

This clonotype has a handful of counts. Its antigen is unknown. After 5'RACE with constant-segment primers, TCR alpha and TCR beta cDNA libraries carrying sample barcodes and UMIs were obtained. TCRdb called the 5' RACE reads again in MiXCR, with one record for every CDR3 protein. The sample lists over 300,000 distinct CDR3 sequences, 20% to 25% seen once, with 21% in the top ten. This CDR3 region has 13 residues. Between the trimmed V and J ends, which lost 2 bases and 2 bases, there was a span of 9 bases. Germline V CDR1 and CDR2: DFQATT, SNEGSKA (reference sequence). The sequence was collected from a man in his late teens or twenties who had mild COVID-19 (a few samples of this study predate the infection). Cell type and time point are not known. Sequencing used PBMCs or a T cell subset sorted from them (not recorded which). The chain carries TRBV20-1 and TRBJ1-2; D unclear. As DNA, the CDR3 is TGCAGTGCTAGATCGGAACCGAACTATGGCTACACCTTC. Amino acids: CSARSEPNYGYTF.